This T cell receptor (beta chain) appears in the sequencing data of a study of early T cells in non-severe SARS-CoV-2 infection. The germline V gene has CDR1 MNHEY and CDR2 SVGAGI. V was clipped by 0 bases and J by 8 bases, with 17 bases between them. This CDR3 is 16 amino acids long. Ten or more counts support this clonotype. The antigen remains undetermined. Study outcomes and limitations: Private and CD4 specificities were missed by VDJdb matching, which favored anti-spike CD8 responses.

The protocol attached unique molecular identifiers to individual cDNA molecules. Via MiXCR, TCRdb re-called the 5' RACE reads, giving one row per CDR3 protein. The table lists more than 65,000 distinct CDR3 sequences, around 12% of them singletons. The TCR sequence derives from an adult who was a healthcare worker with PCR-confirmed SARS-CoV-2 infection or an uninfected control (not recorded which). This sequence joins TRBV6-5 and TRBJ2-1; D is perhaps TRBD2 (6 bases). The sequenced sample was whole blood. The CDR3 sequence is CASSYSLRGSGDEQFF. DNA for the CDR3: TGTGCCAGCAGTTACTCGCTACGGGGGAGTGGGGATGAGCAGTTCTTC.